Reported below is one T cell receptor (beta chain). The sample belongs to a study of shared clonotypes between healthy human individuals. Looking at the study overall: Per donor, three plates held CD4 naive cells, three held CD4 memory, two held CD8 naive and one held CD8 memory.

Naive-designated CD8 cells lacked CD45RO, were positively enriched for CCR7, and omitted terminally differentiated effector memory CD45RA+ cells. Assay execution proceeded at the deep level. The DNA input per sorted-subset replicate PCR was about 0.2 ug, corresponding to 25,000 to 30,000 T cell genomes. Profiled with immunoSEQ multiplex PCR; TCRdb holds only in-frame clones, not every one. The profile shows about 2 million clones, about 95% of them singletons. This sequence originates from a man younger than 30 in good health. Sequencing was performed on naive CD8+ T cells sorted from blood.

The CDR3 bases are TGTGCCAGCAGCTTACAGGGGCGGGACTATGGCTACACCTTC. Translating it yields CASSLQGRDYGYTF. The chain carries TRBV13 and TRBJ1-2; D possibly corresponds to TRBD1 (6 bases). This CDR3 has 14 residues. Germline assignment: CDR1 PRHDT and CDR2 FYEKMQ (reference sequence). Trimming stripped 2 bases from V and 3 bases from J, with 10 bases between. Filled out from reference TRBV13 and TRBJ1-2, the complete variable domain reads AAGVIQSPRHLIKEKRETATLKCYPIPRHDTVYWYQQGPGQDPQFLISFYEKMQSDKGSIPDRFSAQQFSDYHSELNMSSLELGDSALYFCASSLQGRDYGYTFGSGTRLTVV.